There are many counts of the clone carrying this TCR beta chain. Its antigen remains unidentified. The protocol attached unique molecular identifiers to individual cDNA molecules. TCRdb reprocessed the 5' RACE reads with MiXCR, giving one entry per CDR3 protein. The data contain approximately 70,000 distinct CDR3 sequences, roughly 4.8% of them seen just once; the ten biggest clones take up 3.5% to 4%. The CDR3 totals 16 residues. Germline V CDR1 and CDR2: SGHAT, FQNNGV. The V end was cut by 1 base, the J end by 2 bases, with 14 bases between. The data derive from a study of early T cells in non-severe SARS-CoV-2 infection. Study overall: The input, bulk RNA from unsorted whole blood, was sequenced, and chains were unpaired.

Study conclusions and caveats: Sequences matched to VDJdb favored anti-spike CD8 responses, while private and CD4 specificities were missed.

The clonotype originates from an adult who was a healthcare worker with PCR-confirmed SARS-CoV-2 infection or an uninfected control (not recorded which). The donor label of this sample is uncertain. This material consisted of whole blood, taken at baseline. The chain employs TRBV11-2 and TRBJ2-5; D remains unclear. This CDR3 is CASSLGRWGTQETQYF. CDR3 coding DNA: TGTGCCAGCAGCTTAGGACGGTGGGGAACGCAAGAGACCCAGTACTTC.